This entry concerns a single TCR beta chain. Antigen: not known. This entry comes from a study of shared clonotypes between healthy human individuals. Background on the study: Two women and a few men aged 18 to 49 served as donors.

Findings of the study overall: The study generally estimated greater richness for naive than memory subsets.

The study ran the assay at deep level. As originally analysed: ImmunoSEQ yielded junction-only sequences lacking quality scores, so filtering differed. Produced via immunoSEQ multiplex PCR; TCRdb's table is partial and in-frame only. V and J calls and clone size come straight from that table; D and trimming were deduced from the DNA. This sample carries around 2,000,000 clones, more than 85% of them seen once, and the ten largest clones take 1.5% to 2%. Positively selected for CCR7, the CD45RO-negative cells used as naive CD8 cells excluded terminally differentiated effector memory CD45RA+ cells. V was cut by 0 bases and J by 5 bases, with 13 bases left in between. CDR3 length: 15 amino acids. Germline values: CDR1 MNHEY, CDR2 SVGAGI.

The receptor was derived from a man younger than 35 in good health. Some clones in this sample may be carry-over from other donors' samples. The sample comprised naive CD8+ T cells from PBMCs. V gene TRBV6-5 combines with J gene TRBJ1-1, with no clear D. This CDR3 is CASSYSPGLTTEAFF. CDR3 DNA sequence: TGTGCCAGCAGTTACTCGCCCGGTTTAACGACTGAAGCTTTCTTT.